The clone carrying this T cell receptor beta chain has more than one count but fewer than ten. This sample was taken from a study of blood T cell repertoires in COVID-19. About the study: Acute and convalescent COVID-19 specimens originated in the United States, Italy and Spain. PBMCs, B-cell-depleted T cells, or T cells were the source of the cDNA or gDNA that made up the material.

V dropped 6 bases and J dropped 4; count of bases not matched to a gene: 12. The CDR3 is made up of 16 amino acids. The V gene's germline CDR1 is SGHRS and CDR2 YFSETQ. Sequencing was performed with immunoSEQ multiplex PCR; in TCRdb, only in-frame clones are kept and a portion is missing. Here the sample spans 200,000 to 300,000 clones, over 70% being singletons. This TCR was sampled from a human donor in a cohort sampled during active COVID-19. The sequenced sample was peripheral blood. The rearrangement uses TRBV5-1 and TRBJ1-3; 8 bases agree with TRBD1. The CDR3 loop reads CASKNGGTGSGNTIYF. The DNA for the CDR3 is TGCGCCAGCAAAAACGGAGGGACAGGTTCGGGAAACACCATATATTTT.